This T cell receptor (beta chain) was documented in a study of cytomegalovirus exposure and HLA in healthy donors. Study-wide context: Previous work identified roughly 120 million unique TCR beta sequences from 200 million or so T cells. Regarding the study as a whole: The authors excluded some V segments, including TRBV6-2 and TRBV6-3, as indistinguishable. Relative to equally common others, HLA-associated TCR beta chains showed greater clonal expansion in a later analysis.

A few counts support this clone. The antigen is not known. The PCR employed 60 Vbeta primers together with 13 Jbeta primers. This table comes from immunoSEQ multiplex PCR, and its TCRdb copy is limited to in-frame clones, with some not included. The profile covers under 150,000 clones, with 84% appearing a single time and roughly 3% taken by the ten largest. Germline CDR1 MRHNA, CDR2 SNTAGT. V was pared by 6 bases and J by 9 bases, with 8 bases of the junction left unmatched. The CDR3 loop spans 15 amino acids. The sample comprised PBMCs. This receptor was taken from a man between 50 and 59 years old in good health and CMV-seronegative. The J gene is TRBJ2-1, the V gene TRBV6-4, with 13 positions matching TRBD2. DNA for the CDR3: TGTGCCAGCAGCCAAACTAGCGGGGGGGCCAGTGAGCAGTTCTTC. Protein: CASSQTSGGASEQFF.